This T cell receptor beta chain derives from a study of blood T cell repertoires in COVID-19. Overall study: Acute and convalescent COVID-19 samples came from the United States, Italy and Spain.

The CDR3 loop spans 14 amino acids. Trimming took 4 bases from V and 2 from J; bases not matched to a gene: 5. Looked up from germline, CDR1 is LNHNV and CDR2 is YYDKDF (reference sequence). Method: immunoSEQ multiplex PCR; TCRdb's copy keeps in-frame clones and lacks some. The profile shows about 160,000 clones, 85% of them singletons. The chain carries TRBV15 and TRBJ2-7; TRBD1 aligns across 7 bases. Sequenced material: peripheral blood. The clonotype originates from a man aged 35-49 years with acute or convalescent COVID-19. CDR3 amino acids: CATSTRTGAYEQYF. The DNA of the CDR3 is TGTGCCACCAGCACCAGAACAGGGGCCTACGAGCAGTACTTC.